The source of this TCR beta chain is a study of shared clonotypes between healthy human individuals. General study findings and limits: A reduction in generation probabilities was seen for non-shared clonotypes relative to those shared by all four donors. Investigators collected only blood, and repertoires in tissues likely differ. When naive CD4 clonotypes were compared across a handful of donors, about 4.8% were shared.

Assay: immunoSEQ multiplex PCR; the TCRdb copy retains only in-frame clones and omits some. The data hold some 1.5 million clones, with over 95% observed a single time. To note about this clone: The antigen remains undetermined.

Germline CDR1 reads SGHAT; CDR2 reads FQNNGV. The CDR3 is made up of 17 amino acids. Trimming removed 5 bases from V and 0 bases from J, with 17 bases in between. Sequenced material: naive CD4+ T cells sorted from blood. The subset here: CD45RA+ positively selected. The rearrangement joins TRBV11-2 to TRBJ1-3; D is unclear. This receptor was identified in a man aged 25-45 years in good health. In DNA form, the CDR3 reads TGTGCCAGCAGCCCCCAGAGTTGGCGGCTCTCTGGAAACACCATATATTTT. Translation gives CASSPQSWRLSGNTIYF.